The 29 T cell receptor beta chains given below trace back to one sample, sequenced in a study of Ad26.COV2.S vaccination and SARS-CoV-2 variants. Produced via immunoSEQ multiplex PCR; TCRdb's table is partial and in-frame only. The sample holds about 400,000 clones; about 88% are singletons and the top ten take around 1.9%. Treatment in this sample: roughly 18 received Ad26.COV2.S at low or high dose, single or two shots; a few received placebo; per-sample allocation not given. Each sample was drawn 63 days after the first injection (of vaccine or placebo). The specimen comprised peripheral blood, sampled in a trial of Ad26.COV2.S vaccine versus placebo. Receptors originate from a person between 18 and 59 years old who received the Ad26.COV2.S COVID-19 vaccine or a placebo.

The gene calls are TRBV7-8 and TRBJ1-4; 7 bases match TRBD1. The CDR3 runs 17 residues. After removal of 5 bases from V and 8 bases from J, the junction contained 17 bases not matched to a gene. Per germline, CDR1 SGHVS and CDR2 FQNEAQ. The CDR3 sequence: CASSRTWRGRGQEKLFF. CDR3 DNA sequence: TGTGCCAGCAGCCGAACGTGGAGGGGGCGCGGTCAGGAAAAACTGTTTTTT.

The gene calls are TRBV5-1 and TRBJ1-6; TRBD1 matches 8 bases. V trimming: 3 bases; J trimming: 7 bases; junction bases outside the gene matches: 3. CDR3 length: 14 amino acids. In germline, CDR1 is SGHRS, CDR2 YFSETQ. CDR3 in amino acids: CASSSRQGNSPLHF. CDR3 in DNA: TGCGCCAGCAGCTCGCGACAGGGGAATTCACCCCTCCACTTT.

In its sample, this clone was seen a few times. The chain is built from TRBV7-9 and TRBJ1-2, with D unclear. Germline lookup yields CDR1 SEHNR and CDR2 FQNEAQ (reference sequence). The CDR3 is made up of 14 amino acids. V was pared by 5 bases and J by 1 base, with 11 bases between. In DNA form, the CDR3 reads TGTGCCAGCAGCCCCCCCGCAGATAACTATGGCTACACCTTC. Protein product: CASSPPADNYGYTF.

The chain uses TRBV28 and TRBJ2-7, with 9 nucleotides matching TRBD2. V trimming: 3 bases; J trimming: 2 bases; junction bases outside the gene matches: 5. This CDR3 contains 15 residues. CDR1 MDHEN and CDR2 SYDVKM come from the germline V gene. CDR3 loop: CASSFAVAGAYEQYF. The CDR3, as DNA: TGTGCCAGCAGTTTTGCGGTAGCGGGGGCCTACGAGCAGTACTTC. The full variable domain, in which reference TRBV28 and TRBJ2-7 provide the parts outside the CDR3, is DVKVTQSSRYLVKRTGEKVFLECVQDMDHENMFWYRQDPGLGLRLIYFSYDVKMKEKGDIPEGYSVSREKKERFSLILESASTNQTSMYLCASSFAVAGAYEQYFGPGTRLTVT.

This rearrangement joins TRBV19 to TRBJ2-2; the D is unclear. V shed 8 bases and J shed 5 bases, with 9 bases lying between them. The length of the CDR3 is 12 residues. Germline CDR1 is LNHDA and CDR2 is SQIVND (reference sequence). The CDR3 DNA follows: TGTGCCAGTTCGACGGATACCGGGGAGCTGTTTTTT. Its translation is CASSTDTGELFF.

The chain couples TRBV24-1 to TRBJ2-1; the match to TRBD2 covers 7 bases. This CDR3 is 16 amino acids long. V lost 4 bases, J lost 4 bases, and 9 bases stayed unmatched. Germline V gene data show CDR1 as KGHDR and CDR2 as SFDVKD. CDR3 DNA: TGTGCCACCAGTGAAAAGGGCGGGAGCGTTTACAATGAGCAGTTCTTC. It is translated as CATSEKGGSVYNEQFF.

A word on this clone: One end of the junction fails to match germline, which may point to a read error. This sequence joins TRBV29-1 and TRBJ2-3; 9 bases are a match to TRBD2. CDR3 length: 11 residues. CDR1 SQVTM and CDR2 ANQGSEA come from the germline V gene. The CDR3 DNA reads TGCAGCGCCGGGACTAGCACGGGAATGGATTTT. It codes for CSAGTSTGMDF.

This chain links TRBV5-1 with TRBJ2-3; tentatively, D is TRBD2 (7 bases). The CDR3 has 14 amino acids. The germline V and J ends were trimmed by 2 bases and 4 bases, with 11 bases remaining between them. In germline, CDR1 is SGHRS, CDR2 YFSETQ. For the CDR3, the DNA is TGCGCCAGCAGCTTCGGGGGGCCCCCAGATACGCAGTATTTT. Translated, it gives CASSFGGPPDTQYF.

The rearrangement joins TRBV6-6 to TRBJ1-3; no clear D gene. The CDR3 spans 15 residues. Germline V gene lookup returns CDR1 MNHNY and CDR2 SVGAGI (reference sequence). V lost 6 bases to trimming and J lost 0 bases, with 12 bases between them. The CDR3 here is CASRPQANSGNTIYF. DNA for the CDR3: TGTGCCAGCAGACCGCAGGCTAACTCTGGAAACACCATATATTTT.

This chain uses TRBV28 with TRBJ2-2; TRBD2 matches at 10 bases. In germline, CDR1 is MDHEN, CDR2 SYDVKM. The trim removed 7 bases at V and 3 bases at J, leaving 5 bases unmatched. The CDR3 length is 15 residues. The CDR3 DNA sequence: TGTGCCAGCAACCTGAGCGGGAGGGACACCGGGGAGCTGTTTTTT. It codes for CASNLSGRDTGELFF.

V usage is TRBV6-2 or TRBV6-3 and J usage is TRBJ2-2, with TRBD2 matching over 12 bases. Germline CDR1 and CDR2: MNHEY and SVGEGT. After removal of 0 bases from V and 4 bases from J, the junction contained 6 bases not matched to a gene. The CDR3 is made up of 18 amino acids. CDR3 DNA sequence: TGTGCCAGCAGTTACTCGAGGCTAGCGGGAGGGAGCACCGGGGAGCTGTTTTTT. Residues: CASSYSRLAGGSTGELFF.

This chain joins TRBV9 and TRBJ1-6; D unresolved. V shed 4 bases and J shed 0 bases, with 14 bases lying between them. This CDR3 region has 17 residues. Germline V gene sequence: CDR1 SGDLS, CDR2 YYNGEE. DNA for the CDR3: TGTGCCAGCAGCCCTAGTCTTCAGAGCTCCTATAATTCACCCCTCCACTTT. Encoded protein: CASSPSLQSSYNSPLHF.

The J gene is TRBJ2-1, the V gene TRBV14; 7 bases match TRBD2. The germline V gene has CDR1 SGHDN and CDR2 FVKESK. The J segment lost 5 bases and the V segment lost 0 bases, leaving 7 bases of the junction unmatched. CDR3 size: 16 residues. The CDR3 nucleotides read TGTGCCAGCAGCCAAGAAATGAGACTAGCCGACAATGAGCAGTTCTTC. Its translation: CASSQEMRLADNEQFF.

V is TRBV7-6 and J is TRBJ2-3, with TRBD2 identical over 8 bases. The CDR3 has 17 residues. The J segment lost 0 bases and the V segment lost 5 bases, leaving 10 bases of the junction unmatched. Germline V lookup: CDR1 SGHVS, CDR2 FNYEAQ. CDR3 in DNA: TGTGCCAGCAGCCCCCGCTTAGCGGGACCAAGCACAGATACGCAGTATTTT. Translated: CASSPRLAGPSTDTQYF.

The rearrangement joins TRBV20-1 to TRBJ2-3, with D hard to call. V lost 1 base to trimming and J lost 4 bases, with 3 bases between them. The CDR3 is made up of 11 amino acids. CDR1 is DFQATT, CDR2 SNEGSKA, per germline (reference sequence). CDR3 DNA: TGCAGTGCTAGAGGCCCAGATACGCAGTATTTT. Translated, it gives CSARGPDTQYF.

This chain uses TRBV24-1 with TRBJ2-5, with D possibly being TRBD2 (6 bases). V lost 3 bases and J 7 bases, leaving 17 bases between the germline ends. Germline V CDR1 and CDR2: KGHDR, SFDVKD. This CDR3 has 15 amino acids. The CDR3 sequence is CATSDAGRNPMTQYF. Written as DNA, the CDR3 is TGTGCCACCAGTGATGCGGGACGGAACCCTATGACCCAGTACTTC.

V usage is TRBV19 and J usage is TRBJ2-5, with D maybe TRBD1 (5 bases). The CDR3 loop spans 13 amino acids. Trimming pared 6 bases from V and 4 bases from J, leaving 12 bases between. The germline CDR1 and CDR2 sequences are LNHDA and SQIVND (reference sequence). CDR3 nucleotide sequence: TGTGCCAGTAGATCGACAGACGTAGAGACCCAGTACTTC. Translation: CASRSTDVETQYF.

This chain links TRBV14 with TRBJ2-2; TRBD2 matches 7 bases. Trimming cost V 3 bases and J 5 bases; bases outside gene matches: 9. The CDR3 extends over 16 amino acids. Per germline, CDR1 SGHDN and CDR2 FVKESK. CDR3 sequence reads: CASSHFGAGGTGELFF. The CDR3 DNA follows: TGTGCCAGCAGCCATTTTGGCGCCGGGGGGACCGGGGAGCTGTTTTTT.

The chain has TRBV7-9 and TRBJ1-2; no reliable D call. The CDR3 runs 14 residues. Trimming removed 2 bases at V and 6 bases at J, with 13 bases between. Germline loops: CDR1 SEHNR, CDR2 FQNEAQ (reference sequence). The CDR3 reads CASSLSSYKHGYTF. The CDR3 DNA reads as TGTGCCAGCAGCTTATCGTCTTACAAGCATGGCTACACCTTC.

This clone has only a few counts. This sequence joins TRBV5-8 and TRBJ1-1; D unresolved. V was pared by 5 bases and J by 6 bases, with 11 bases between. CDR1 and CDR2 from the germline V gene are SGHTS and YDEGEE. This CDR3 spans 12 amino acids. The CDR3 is CASSYPWAEAFF. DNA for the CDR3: TGTGCCAGCAGTTACCCATGGGCTGAAGCTTTCTTT.

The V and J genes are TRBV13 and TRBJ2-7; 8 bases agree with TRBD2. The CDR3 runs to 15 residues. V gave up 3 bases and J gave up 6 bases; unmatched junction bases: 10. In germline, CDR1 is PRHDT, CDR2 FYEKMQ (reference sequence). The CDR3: CASSFGGRTPLEQYF. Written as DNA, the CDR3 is TGTGCCAGCAGCTTCGGCGGGAGGACCCCCCTCGAGCAGTACTTC.

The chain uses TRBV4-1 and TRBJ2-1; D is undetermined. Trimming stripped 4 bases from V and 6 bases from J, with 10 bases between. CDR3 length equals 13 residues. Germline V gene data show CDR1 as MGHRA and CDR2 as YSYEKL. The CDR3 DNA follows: TGCGCCAGCAGCCGGGATTTTTCCAATGAGCAGTTCTTC. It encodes CASSRDFSNEQFF.

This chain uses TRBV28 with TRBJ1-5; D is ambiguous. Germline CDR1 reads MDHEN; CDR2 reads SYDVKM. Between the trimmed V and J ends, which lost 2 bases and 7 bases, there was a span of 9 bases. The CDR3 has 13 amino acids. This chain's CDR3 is CASSLEWAQPQHF. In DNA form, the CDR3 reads TGTGCCAGCAGTTTAGAGTGGGCCCAGCCCCAGCATTTT. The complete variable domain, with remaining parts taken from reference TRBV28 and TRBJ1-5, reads DVKVTQSSRYLVKRTGEKVFLECVQDMDHENMFWYRQDPGLGLRLIYFSYDVKMKEKGDIPEGYSVSREKKERFSLILESASTNQTSMYLCASSLEWAQPQHFGDGTRLSIL.

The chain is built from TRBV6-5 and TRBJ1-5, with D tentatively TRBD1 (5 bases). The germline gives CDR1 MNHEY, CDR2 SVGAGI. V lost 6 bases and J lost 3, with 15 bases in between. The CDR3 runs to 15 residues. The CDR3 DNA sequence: TGTGCCAGCAGCTACGACAGCCGAGTCAATCAGCCCCAGCATTTT. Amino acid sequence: CASSYDSRVNQPQHF.

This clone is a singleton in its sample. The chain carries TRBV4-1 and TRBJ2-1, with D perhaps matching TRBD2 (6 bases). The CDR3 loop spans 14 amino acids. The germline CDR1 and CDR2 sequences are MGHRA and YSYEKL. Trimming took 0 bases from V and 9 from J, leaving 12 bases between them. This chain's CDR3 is CASSQEHSGSEQFF. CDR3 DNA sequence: TGCGCCAGCAGCCAAGAGCACTCCGGGAGTGAGCAGTTCTTC.

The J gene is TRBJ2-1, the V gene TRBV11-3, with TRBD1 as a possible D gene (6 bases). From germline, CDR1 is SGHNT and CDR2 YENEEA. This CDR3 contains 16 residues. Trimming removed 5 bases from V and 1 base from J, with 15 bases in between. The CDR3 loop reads CASSGPRDTSYNEQFF. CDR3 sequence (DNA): TGTGCCAGCAGCGGCCCTCGGGACACTTCCTACAATGAGCAGTTCTTC.

The CDR3 is CASSPPGQIGEAFF. The CDR3 bases are TGTGCCAGCTCACCACCCGGACAGATCGGTGAAGCTTTCTTT. The rearrangement uses TRBV18 and TRBJ1-1, with a tentative D call TRBD1 (6 bases). With 0 bases removed from V and 7 bases from J, the gap between germline ends came to 12 bases. This CDR3 contains 14 residues. Looked up from germline, CDR1 is KGHSH and CDR2 is LQKENI.

The CDR3 spells CASRELTGGTEAFF. The CDR3, as DNA: TGTGCCAGCAGAGAACTGACAGGGGGCACTGAAGCTTTCTTT. This chain connects TRBV2 to TRBJ1-1; the match to TRBD1 covers 9 bases. The ends lost 6 bases at V and 4 bases at J; junction bases unmatched: 6. This CDR3 comprises 14 residues. From germline, CDR1 is SNHLY and CDR2 FYNNEI.

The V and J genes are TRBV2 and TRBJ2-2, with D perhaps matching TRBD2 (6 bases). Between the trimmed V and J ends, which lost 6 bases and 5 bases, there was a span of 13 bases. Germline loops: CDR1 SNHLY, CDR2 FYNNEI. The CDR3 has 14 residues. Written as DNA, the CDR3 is TGTGCCAGCAGAGACCGGGACTTTACCGGGGAGCTGTTTTTT. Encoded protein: CASRDRDFTGELFF.